This T cell receptor beta chain was recovered during a study of OX40 agonist ivuxolimab in advanced cancers. The CDR3 contains 13 residues. Looked up from germline, CDR1 is ENHRY and CDR2 is SYGVKD. V was pared by 7 bases and J by 6 bases, with 14 bases between. Here immunoSEQ multiplex PCR was the method, and the copy in TCRdb shows in-frame clones only, minus some. The top ten clones hold 11% of a sample with tens of thousands of clones, about 82% of them seen once. V is TRBV10-3 and J is TRBJ2-3; D remains ambiguous. The sample consisted of CD4+ or CD8+ T cells sorted from blood, taken in a trial of the OX40 agonist ivuxolimab. The receptor comes from an adult with an advanced solid tumor such as melanoma, head and neck, liver or kidney cancer. The DNA of the CDR3 is TGTGCCATCATGGTGGGAATAGGGGATACGCAGTATTTT. It specifies CAIMVGIGDTQYF.